What follows describes a single T cell receptor (beta chain). Its cognate antigen is unknown. CDR1 GTSNPN and CDR2 SVGIG come from the germline V gene (reference sequence). V lost 0 bases to trimming and J lost 7 bases, with 12 bases between them. CDR3 length: 13 residues. These data come from a study of T cell responses to AZD1222 COVID-19 vaccine. Study-level findings and limits: Seropositivity was recorded at baseline in only 5 or 6 AZD1222 recipients.

Clones were read by immunoSEQ multiplex PCR, and TCRdb kept only the in-frame ones, dropping some. The data contain some 150,000 clones, around 90% of them singletons. V gene TRBV30 combines with J gene TRBJ1-2; no clear D. Sequenced here: peripheral blood, sampled 28 days after the second AZD1222 dose. The sequence was collected from an adult who received the AZD1222 COVID-19 vaccine. The CDR3 DNA sequence: TGTGCCTGGAGTGTACGGATGTTTAGTGGCTACACCTTC. As protein: CAWSVRMFSGYTF. The full variable domain, completed using reference TRBV30 and TRBJ1-2, is SQTIHQWPATLVQPVGSPLSLECTVEGTSNPNLYWYRQAAGRGLQLLFYSVGIGQISSEVPQNLSASRPQDRQFILSSKKLLLSDSGFYLCAWSVRMFSGYTFGSGTRLTVV.